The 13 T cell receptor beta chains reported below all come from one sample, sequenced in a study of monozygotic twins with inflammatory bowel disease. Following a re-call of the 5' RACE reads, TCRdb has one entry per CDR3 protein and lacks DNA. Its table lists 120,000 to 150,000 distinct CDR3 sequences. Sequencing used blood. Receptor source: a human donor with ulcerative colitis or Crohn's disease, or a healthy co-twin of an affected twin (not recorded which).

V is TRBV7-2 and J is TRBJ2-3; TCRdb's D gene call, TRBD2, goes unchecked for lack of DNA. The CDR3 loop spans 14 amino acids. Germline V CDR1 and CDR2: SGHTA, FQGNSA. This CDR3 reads CASSPWEGSDTQYF.

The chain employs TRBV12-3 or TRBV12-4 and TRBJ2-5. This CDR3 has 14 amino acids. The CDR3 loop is CASSLVLRQETQYF.

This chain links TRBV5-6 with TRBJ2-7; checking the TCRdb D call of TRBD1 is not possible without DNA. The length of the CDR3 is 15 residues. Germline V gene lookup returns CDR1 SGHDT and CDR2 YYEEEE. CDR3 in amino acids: CASSFFRENRNEQYF.

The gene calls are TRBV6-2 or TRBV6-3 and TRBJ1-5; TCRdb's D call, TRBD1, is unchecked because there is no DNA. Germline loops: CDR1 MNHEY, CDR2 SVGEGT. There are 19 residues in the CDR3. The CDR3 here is CASSYPGRSDRARNQPQHF.

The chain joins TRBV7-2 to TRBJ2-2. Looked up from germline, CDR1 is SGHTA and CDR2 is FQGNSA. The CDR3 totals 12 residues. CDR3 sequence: CASSSATGELFF.

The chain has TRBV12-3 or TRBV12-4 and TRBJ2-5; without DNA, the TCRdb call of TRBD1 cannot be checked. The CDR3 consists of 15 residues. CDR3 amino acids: CASSPGTGHGETQYF.

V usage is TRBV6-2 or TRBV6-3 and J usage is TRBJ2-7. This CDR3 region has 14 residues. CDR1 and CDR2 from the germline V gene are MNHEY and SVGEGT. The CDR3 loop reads CASSYSGNWYEQYF.

The CDR3 protein is CASSLSLRGVFGEQYF. The chain joins TRBV5-6 to TRBJ2-7; the D call from TCRdb, TRBD1, cannot be confirmed without DNA. Germline-derived CDR1 and CDR2 are SGHDT and YYEEEE. This CDR3 spans 16 amino acids.

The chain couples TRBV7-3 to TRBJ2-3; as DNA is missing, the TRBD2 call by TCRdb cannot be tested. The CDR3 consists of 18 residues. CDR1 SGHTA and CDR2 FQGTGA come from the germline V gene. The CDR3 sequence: CASSLTATGTRSTDTQYF.

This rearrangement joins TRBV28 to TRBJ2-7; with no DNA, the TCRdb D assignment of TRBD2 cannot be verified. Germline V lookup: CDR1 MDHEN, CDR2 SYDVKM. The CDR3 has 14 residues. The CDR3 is CASSVTLAGYEQYF.

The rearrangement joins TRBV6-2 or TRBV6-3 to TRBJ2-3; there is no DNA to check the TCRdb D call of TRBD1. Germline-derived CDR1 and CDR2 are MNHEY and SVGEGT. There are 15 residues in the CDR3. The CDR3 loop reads CASSHRQGSTDTQYF.

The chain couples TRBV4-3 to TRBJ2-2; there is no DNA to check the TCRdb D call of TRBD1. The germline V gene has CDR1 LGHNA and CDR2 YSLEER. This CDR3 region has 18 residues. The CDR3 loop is CASSLLSRGAPYTGELFF.

CDR3 protein: CASSLAGTRNTEAFF. The rearrangement links TRBV7-2 to TRBJ1-1; TCRdb calls TRBD1, which cannot be checked without DNA. Looked up from germline, CDR1 is SGHTA and CDR2 is FQGNSA. This CDR3 is 15 amino acids long.